Sequencing of this T cell receptor beta chain was carried out in a study of blood T cell repertoires in COVID-19. V lost 6 bases, J lost 7 bases, and 8 bases stayed unmatched. Germline V gene data show CDR1 as SGHTA and CDR2 as FQGTGA. The CDR3 is 15 residues long. Method: immunoSEQ multiplex PCR; TCRdb's copy keeps in-frame clones and lacks some. The data show some 160,000 clones, around 84% seen once. Individuals drawn from about two dozen US areas were roughly 18 to 95 years old. Allocation to cohorts depended on clinical history reported by the participants. Each recovered donor of Cohort 3 presented with two negative PCRs, clearance, or symptom resolution.

Specimen: PBMCs or T cells enriched from blood (not recorded which). The chain uses TRBV7-3 and TRBJ2-1; 11 bases align to TRBD2. The sequence came from a woman aged 45-59 years who had recovered from COVID-19. The CDR3 is CASSLTSGKGNEQFF. As DNA, the CDR3 is TGTGCCAGCAGTTTGACTAGCGGGAAAGGAAATGAGCAGTTCTTC.